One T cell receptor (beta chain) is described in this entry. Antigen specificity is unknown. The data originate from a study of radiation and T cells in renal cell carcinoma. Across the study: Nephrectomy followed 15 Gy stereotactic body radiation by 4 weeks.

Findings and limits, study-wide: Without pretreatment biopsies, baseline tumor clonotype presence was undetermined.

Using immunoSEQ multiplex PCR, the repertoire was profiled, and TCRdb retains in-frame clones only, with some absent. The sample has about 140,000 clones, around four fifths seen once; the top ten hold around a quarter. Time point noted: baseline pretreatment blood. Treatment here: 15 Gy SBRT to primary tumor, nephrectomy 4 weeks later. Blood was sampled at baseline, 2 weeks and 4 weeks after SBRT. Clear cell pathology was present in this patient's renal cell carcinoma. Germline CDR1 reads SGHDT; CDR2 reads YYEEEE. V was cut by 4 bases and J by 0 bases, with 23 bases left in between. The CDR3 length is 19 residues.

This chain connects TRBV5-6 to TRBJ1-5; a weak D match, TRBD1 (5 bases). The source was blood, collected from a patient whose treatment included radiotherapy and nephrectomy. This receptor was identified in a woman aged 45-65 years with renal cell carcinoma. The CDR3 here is CASSPEEDSSYYSNQPQHF. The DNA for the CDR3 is TGTGCCAGCAGCCCGGAGGAAGACAGCTCCTACTATAGCAATCAGCCCCAGCATTTT.